This entry lists 31 T cell receptor beta chains sequenced from one sample in a study of T cells in Graves' hyperthyroidism and ophthalmopathy. Amplified TCR beta CDR3 regions came from RNA transcripts. An initial round of RT-PCR targeting the TCR CDR3 relied on the HTBI primer set. TCRdb called the multiplex PCR reads again in MiXCR, with one record for every CDR3 protein. Among 100,000 to 130,000 distinct CDR3 sequences listed, approximately 15% were seen once. The source material was blood. Receptors were obtained from a woman aged 45-60 years with Graves' hyperthyroidism.

At least ten counts were recorded for this clonotype. The chain combines TRBV20-1 with TRBJ2-4; the D gene is possibly TRBD2 (6 bases). CDR1 and CDR2 (germline): DFQATT, SNEGSKA (reference sequence). The V gene lost 0 bases and the J gene lost 5 bases, with 14 bases spanning the gap. This CDR3 is 15 amino acids long. This chain's CDR3 is CSARDPRGTENIQYF. CDR3 nucleotide sequence: TGCAGTGCTAGAGATCCCCGCGGGACCGAAAACATTCAGTACTTC.

The chain couples TRBV24-1 to TRBJ2-7, with 9 nucleotides matching TRBD1. The CDR3 totals 13 residues. CDR1 is KGHDR and CDR2 is SFDVKD in the germline V gene. With V trimmed by 9 bases and J by 0 bases, 2 bases remained unmatched. The CDR3 protein is CATGTGPSYEQYF. DNA of the CDR3: TGTGCCACCGGGACAGGGCCCTCCTACGAGCAGTACTTC.

This clonotype was observed many times. This chain uses TRBV7-8 with TRBJ1-1; TRBD1 matches 7 bases. The CDR3 is 14 amino acids. Unmatched junction bases numbered 11, after V lost 8 bases and J lost 5 bases. Germline CDR1 SGHVS, CDR2 FQNEAQ. For the CDR3, the DNA is TGTGCCAGCTCCCCGGGCAGGGGGGGGACTGAAGCTTTCTTT. Its protein product is CASSPGRGGTEAFF.

V and J are TRBV27 and TRBJ2-3, with D perhaps TRBD1 (6 bases). Germline loops: CDR1 MNHEY, CDR2 SMNVEV (reference sequence). The CDR3 contains 15 residues. V gave up 4 bases and J gave up 3 bases, with 14 bases separating them. The CDR3 coding sequence is TGTGCCAGCAGTTCTTCAGGGGTGGTGACAGATACGCAGTATTTT. Residues: CASSSSGVVTDTQYF.

This clonotype was seen ten or more times. This chain uses TRBV7-2 with TRBJ2-7; 9 positions agree with TRBD2. Germline V CDR1 and CDR2: SGHTA, FQGNSA. After removal of 3 bases from V and 3 bases from J, the junction contained 6 bases not matched to a gene. This CDR3 region has 15 residues. CDR3 sequence (DNA): TGTGCCAGCAGCTTCGGCCCTAGCGGGGACTACGAGCAGTACTTC. It yields the protein CASSFGPSGDYEQYF.

The table lists this clonotype with many counts. The V gene is TRBV2, the J gene TRBJ1-5, with D unresolved. The CDR3 runs 14 residues. V lost 2 bases, J lost 4 bases, and 9 bases lay in between. CDR1 SNHLY and CDR2 FYNNEI come from the germline V gene. The CDR3 here is CASSERVANQPQHF. The CDR3 DNA reads TGTGCCAGCAGTGAAAGGGTTGCAAATCAGCCCCAGCATTTT.

This clonotype appeared many times. V gene TRBV2 combines with J gene TRBJ2-2; possible D gene TRBD2, 6 bases. This CDR3 region has 14 residues. CDR1 and CDR2 (germline): SNHLY, FYNNEI. Trimming left V 6 bases short and J 3 bases short, with 11 bases between. CDR3 sequence reads: CASRRQRDTGELFF. In DNA, the CDR3 is TGTGCCAGCAGGAGGCAGCGGGACACCGGGGAGCTGTTTTTT.

This clonotype has ten or more counts. This chain connects TRBV28 to TRBJ1-5, with D perhaps matching TRBD1 (5 bases). CDR1 MDHEN and CDR2 SYDVKM come from the germline V gene. The CDR3 has 16 residues. Trimming took off 0 bases at V and 4 bases at J, with 13 bases between the two ends. CDR3 sequence: CASSLWSGGENQPQHF. DNA of the CDR3: TGTGCCAGCAGTTTATGGAGCGGGGGGGAAAATCAGCCCCAGCATTTT. Together with reference TRBV28 and TRBJ1-5, the CDR3 gives the full variable domain: DVKVTQSSRYLVKRTGEKVFLECVQDMDHENMFWYRQDPGLGLRLIYFSYDVKMKEKGDIPEGYSVSREKKERFSLILESASTNQTSMYLCASSLWSGGENQPQHFGDGTRLSIL.

V gene TRBV12-3 or TRBV12-4 combines with J gene TRBJ2-5; 13 bases match TRBD2. V trimming: 5 bases; J trimming: 4 bases; junction bases outside the gene matches: 10. The CDR3 runs to 17 residues. The DNA of the CDR3 is TGTGCCAGCAGTCTCGGACTAGCGGGAGCGGGTGGAGAGACCCAGTACTTC. This encodes CASSLGLAGAGGETQYF.

This clonotype was seen repeatedly, ten times or more. V usage is TRBV12-3 or TRBV12-4 and J usage is TRBJ1-2; D not resolved. V dropped 3 bases and J dropped 6 bases, with 11 bases sitting between them. This CDR3 region has 13 residues. Written as DNA, the CDR3 is TGTGCCAGCAGTTTGCGACGGGAGAATGGCTACACCTTC. Translation: CASSLRRENGYTF.

This clonotype was observed at least ten times. The V call is TRBV6-2 or TRBV6-3, the J call TRBJ2-3, with D unresolved. This CDR3 comprises 15 residues. In germline, CDR1 is MNHEY, CDR2 SVGEGT. V lost 0 bases and J 2 bases, leaving 9 bases between the germline ends. The CDR3 spells CASSYSRPSTDTQYF. The CDR3 DNA is TGTGCCAGCAGTTACTCTAGGCCTTCCACAGATACGCAGTATTTT.

In DNA, the CDR3 is TGTGCCAGCAGCCAAGTTCATGATATGGAGCAGTTCTTC. This sequence encodes CASSQVHDMEQFF. The rearrangement joins TRBV3-1 to TRBJ2-1; D not certain. The CDR3 consists of 13 residues. The germline V gene has CDR1 LGHDT and CDR2 YNNKEL (reference sequence). V dropped 1 base and J dropped 10 bases, with 11 bases sitting between them.

This clonotype was observed at least ten times. The genes are TRBV12-3 or TRBV12-4 and TRBJ1-5; 8 bases line up with TRBD1. V lost 5 bases and J lost 4; bases outside the gene matches: 4. There are 14 residues in the CDR3. CDR3 DNA: TGTGCCAGCAGTACGCGACAGGGGAATCAGCCCCAGCATTTT. The encoded protein is CASSTRQGNQPQHF.

This clonotype was observed many times. This sequence joins TRBV4-1 and TRBJ2-5; D possibly corresponds to TRBD1 (6 bases). V gave up 4 bases and J gave up 2 bases, with 14 bases separating them. CDR3 length: 15 amino acids. The germline V gene has CDR1 MGHRA and CDR2 YSYEKL. The CDR3 region is CASSPAGQLQETQYF. Written as DNA, the CDR3 is TGCGCCAGCAGCCCAGCTGGACAGTTACAAGAGACCCAGTACTTC.

This clonotype has a count of ten or more. The chain uses TRBV6-1 and TRBJ2-3, with 8 positions matching TRBD1. The V gene end was trimmed by 6 bases and the J gene end by 0 bases; junction bases not matched to a gene: 5. CDR3 length equals 15 residues. From germline, CDR1 is MNHNS and CDR2 SASEGT. CDR3 nucleotide sequence: TGTGCCAGCAGGCGTCAGGGGGCAAGCACAGATACGCAGTATTTT. Translated: CASRRQGASTDTQYF.

This clonotype has just one count. The genes are TRBV19 and TRBJ2-5, with D perhaps matching TRBD1 (5 bases). With 7 bases removed from V and 3 bases from J, the gap between germline ends came to 12 bases. This CDR3 spans 13 amino acids. Per germline, CDR1 LNHDA and CDR2 SQIVND (reference sequence). CDR3 amino acids: CASKTEDKETQYF. In DNA, the CDR3 is TGTGCCAGTAAGACAGAAGATAAAGAGACCCAGTACTTC. Combining the CDR3 with reference TRBV19 and TRBJ2-5 gives the whole variable domain DGGITQSPKYLFRKEGQNVTLSCEQNLNHDAMYWYRQDPGQGLRLIYYSQIVNDFQKGDIAEGYSVSREKKESFPLTVTSAQKNPTAFYLCASKTEDKETQYFGPGTRLLVL.

The sample holds many counts of this clonotype. The V gene is TRBV7-3, the J gene TRBJ2-2, with D perhaps TRBD1 (6 bases). The ends were cut back, 4 bases at V and 7 bases at J, with 10 bases in the middle. Germline values: CDR1 SGHTA, CDR2 FQGTGA. The CDR3 spans 13 residues. The CDR3 bases are TGTGCCAGCAGCTACAGGGTTAACGGGGAGCTGTTTTTT. Residues: CASSYRVNGELFF.

This clonotype was counted at least ten times. The chain has TRBV20-1 and TRBJ2-1; D not certain. Germline CDR1 DFQATT, CDR2 SNEGSKA (reference sequence). Trimming took 5 bases from V and 9 from J, leaving 8 bases between them. The CDR3 contains 10 residues. The CDR3 DNA reads as TGCAGTGCTTCGGATGGTGAGCAGTTCTTC. Its protein is CSASDGEQFF.

At least ten counts were recorded for this clonotype. V and J are TRBV9 and TRBJ2-5; D remains ambiguous. Germline CDR1 SGDLS, CDR2 YYNGEE. CDR3 length equals 13 residues. Trimming stripped 3 bases from V and 5 bases from J, with 11 bases between. The CDR3 sequence: CASSATHGETQYF. The CDR3 DNA reads as TGTGCCAGCAGCGCGACCCATGGGGAGACCCAGTACTTC.

Details on this clonotype: It may be a read error: a sequence one base away is much more abundant. This chain links TRBV20-1 with TRBJ2-6; the D gene is possibly TRBD1 (5 bases). From germline, CDR1 is DFQATT and CDR2 SNEGSKA (reference sequence). CDR3 size: 15 residues. The CDR3 DNA follows: TGCAGTGCTATACTCAGCAGCTCTGGGGCCAAAGTCCTGACTTTC. Residues: CSAILSSSGAKVLTF.

This clonotype has more than one count but fewer than ten. The chain combines TRBV29-1 with TRBJ2-7; 9 positions agree with TRBD2. Germline V CDR1 and CDR2: SQVTM, ANQGSEA. This CDR3 has 13 residues. V shed 6 bases, J shed 0 bases, and the junction held 3 bases outside the gene matches. The CDR3 spells CSVAGGASYEQYF. The CDR3, as DNA: TGCAGCGTGGCGGGGGGGGCCTCCTACGAGCAGTACTTC.

This clonotype has at least ten counts. The CDR3 spells CASSQGFTGELFF. CDR3 nucleotide sequence: TGTGCCAGCAGCCAAGGATTCACCGGGGAGCTGTTTTTT. The chain carries TRBV3-1 and TRBJ2-2, with D unresolved. Germline V gene sequence: CDR1 LGHDT, CDR2 YNNKEL (reference sequence). The V end lost 1 base, the J end lost 4 bases, and 4 bases lay between the germline ends. This CDR3 spans 13 amino acids.

This clonotype was picked up many times. V is TRBV6-2 or TRBV6-3 and J is TRBJ2-6, with D perhaps matching TRBD1 (6 bases). The V gene lost 4 bases and the J gene lost 2 bases, with 9 bases spanning the gap. The CDR3 sequence is 15 residues long. Germline CDR1 MNHEY, CDR2 SVGEGT. The CDR3, as DNA: TGTGCCAGCAGTTCTACAGGGACTGGGGCCAACGTCCTGACTTTC. Its protein is CASSSTGTGANVLTF.

The chain couples TRBV5-1 to TRBJ2-1; possibly TRBD1 for D (5 bases). The J call is in doubt because the DNA end fits TRBJ2-7 better. CDR3 length: 13 residues. The germline V gene encodes CDR1 SGHRS and CDR2 YFSETQ. The chain's CDR3 is CASSFYGANEQYF. The CDR3 DNA reads TGCGCCAGCAGCTTCTATGGGGCGAATGAGCAGTACTTC.

This clonotype was counted ten times or more. This chain links TRBV10-2 with TRBJ2-2; 7 positions match TRBD1. Trimming took 7 bases from V and 4 from J; bases not matched to a gene: 3. Looked up from germline, CDR1 is WSHSY and CDR2 is SAAADI. The CDR3 totals 13 residues. DNA for the CDR3: TGCGCCAGCAATCGACAGGGCACCGGGGAGCTGTTTTTT. Residues: CASNRQGTGELFF.

This clonotype was recorded many times. The rearrangement links TRBV7-9 to TRBJ2-2; no firm D call. With 1 base removed from V and 4 bases from J, the gap between germline ends came to 7 bases. This CDR3 spans 14 amino acids. Germline CDR1 and CDR2: SEHNR and FQNEAQ (reference sequence). CDR3 in DNA: TGTGCCAGCAGCTTAGAACTGAGCACCGGGGAGCTGTTTTTT. This gives the protein CASSLELSTGELFF.

This clonotype was observed at least ten times. The chain recombines TRBV2 with TRBJ1-1; a weak D match, TRBD1 (6 bases). Trimming cost V 3 bases and J 5 bases, with 13 bases left between them. From germline, CDR1 is SNHLY and CDR2 FYNNEI. CDR3 length: 14 amino acids. The CDR3 here is CASSEGGGRTEAFF. In nucleotides, the CDR3 is TGTGCCAGCAGTGAGGGCGGGGGGCGTACTGAAGCTTTCTTT.

This clonotype came up many times. J is TRBJ2-7 and V is TRBV10-3; 8 bases agree with TRBD1. With V trimmed by 10 bases and J by 1 base, 9 bases remained unmatched. Germline V gives CDR1 ENHRY, CDR2 SYGVKD. The CDR3 covers 14 residues. CDR3 sequence: CATRPGQESYEQYF. The CDR3 region has the DNA TGTGCCACTAGACCGGGACAGGAGTCCTACGAGCAGTACTTC.

A word on this clonotype: With a much larger clone just one base away, this may be a read error. V usage is TRBV6-1 and J usage is TRBJ1-3; possibly TRBD1 for D (5 bases). Looked up from germline, CDR1 is MNHNS and CDR2 is SASEGT. V lost 7 bases, J lost 1 base, and 8 bases lay in between. The CDR3 consists of 13 residues. CDR3 sequence: CASTRTSGNTIYF. The CDR3 region has the DNA TGTGCCAGCACCCGGACATCTGGAAACACCATATATTTT.

This clonotype has ten or more counts. The rearrangement uses TRBV6-5 and TRBJ2-1, with 7 bases matching TRBD2. The CDR3 totals 17 residues. The V gene end was trimmed by 2 bases and the J gene end by 0 bases; junction bases not matched to a gene: 7. Germline CDR1 and CDR2: MNHEY and SVGAGI. Here the CDR3 reads CASSYAGTTSSYNEQFF. In DNA form, the CDR3 reads TGTGCCAGCAGTTACGCCGGGACTACTAGCTCCTACAATGAGCAGTTCTTC.

This chain links TRBV11-2 with TRBJ2-5, with 10 bases matching TRBD2. From germline, CDR1 is SGHAT and CDR2 FQNNGV. Trimming at V came to 5 bases and at J to 2 bases, leaving 5 bases not matched to a gene. This CDR3 region has 15 residues. The CDR3 DNA follows: TGTGCCAGCAGCGCCCGGACTAGCGGACAAGAGACCCAGTACTTC. This translates into CASSARTSGQETQYF.